The text below deals with one T cell receptor beta chain. The target antigen is unknown. The CDR3 has 12 residues. V was pared by 7 bases and J by 10 bases, with 18 bases between. Germline V lookup: CDR1 SQVTM, CDR2 ANQGSEA. The entirety of the isolated RNA underwent reverse transcription, so expressed TCRB transcripts were sequenced. Sequencing of naive, central memory and regulatory T cell samples gave an average of roughly 3.4 million reads. Method: immunoSEQ multiplex PCR; TCRdb's copy keeps in-frame clones and lacks some. The sample shows 600,000 to 700,000 clones, 9.5% to 15% of them seen only once. The data were taken from a study of beta chain features in type 1 diabetes. Study-level points and caveats: Sequencing used cDNA, and cells with high TCR expression could therefore be over-represented. PCR might favor shorter templates, equally in patients and controls. A greater similarity of naive, central memory and Treg TCRB repertoires was seen among patients than among healthy donors. Moderately but significantly shorter TCRB CDR3s were found in Type 1 diabetes patients in all four CD4+ subsets.

The clonotype originates from a man younger than 45 with type 1 diabetes. The chain links TRBV29-1 to TRBJ2-3; D is unclear. The sample comprised naive CD4+ T cells from blood. The CDR3 reads CSASFSPFAQYF. The CDR3 nucleotides read TGCAGCGCCTCGTTCAGCCCCTTTGCGCAGTATTTT.